Below, one T cell receptor beta chain is given with its context. Its antigen is as yet unknown. These data originate in a study of shared clonotypes between healthy human individuals. Findings and caveats of the study: Approximately 4.5% was the fraction of naive CD4 clonotypes found shared across several donors.

Generated by immunoSEQ multiplex PCR, the TCRdb table keeps only in-frame clones and is missing some. The sample has about 2,500,000 clones; 85% to 95% are singletons. Participating donors were healthy, HIV-negative adults free of recent acute infections or vaccinations. The donors, all of them Caucasian adults, lived in Nashville, Tennessee. The split of CD4+ cells yielded CD45RA+ naive and CD45RA-negative memory subsets. CDR3 length: 12 residues. Trimming cost V 2 bases and J 7 bases, with 9 bases left between them. Germline lookup yields CDR1 MNHEY and CDR2 SVGAGI. The gene calls are TRBV6-5 and TRBJ2-7; possible D gene TRBD2, 5 bases. The sequence was collected from a man younger than 35 in good health. The sample taken for sequencing was naive CD4+ T cells sorted from blood. The subset was: CD45RA+ positively selected. CDR3: CASSYGRREQYF. In DNA, the CDR3 is TGTGCCAGCAGTTACGGTCGGAGGGAGCAGTACTTC.